One sample yielded the 21 T cell receptor beta chains listed below, sequenced in a study of CD4 T cells in relation to SARS-CoV-2 and coronaviruses. Repertoires were generated with immunoSEQ multiplex PCR, while TCRdb's copy carries only in-frame clones and drops some. Here the sample spans tens of thousands of clones, around 76% being singletons. No antigens are known for them. The unexposed donors gave CD4+ T cells in about 2011-2019, prior to COVID-19. Isolation of CD4+ T cells took place after approximately 11 days in culture. Sequencing input: CD4+ T cells from PBMCs, cultured in vitro. These receptors were obtained from a human donor in good health.

The rearrangement links TRBV4-2 to TRBJ2-2; 9 bases match TRBD2. Losses at the gene ends were 3 bases for V and 4 bases for J; bases not matched to a gene: 15. Per the germline V gene, CDR1 is LGHNA and CDR2 is YNFKEQ. The CDR3 has 19 amino acids. The CDR3 spells CASSHPRNKRGAGTGELFF. Written as DNA, the CDR3 is TGTGCCAGCAGCCACCCCAGGAATAAGCGGGGGGCTGGCACCGGGGAGCTGTTTTTT.

The chain recombines TRBV2 with TRBJ2-1; D is unresolved. Germline assignment: CDR1 SNHLY and CDR2 FYNNEI. CDR3 length equals 12 residues. Trimming took off 6 bases at V and 6 bases at J, with 9 bases between the two ends. CDR3 DNA: TGTGCCAGCAGCCGGGTCGGCAATGAGCAGTTCTTC. It encodes CASSRVGNEQFF.

This chain uses TRBV27 with TRBJ1-2; unclear D gene. The CDR3 runs 13 residues. V shed 0 bases and J shed 10 bases, with 12 bases lying between them. Germline V CDR1 and CDR2: MNHEY, SMNVEV (reference sequence). CDR3 in DNA: TGTGCCAGCAGTTTATCGATGAGGGCCTACTACACCTTC. Amino acids: CASSLSMRAYYTF.

CDR3 sequence: CASSPGQAHTEAFF. The CDR3 DNA reads as TGTGCCAGCTCACCGGGACAGGCGCACACTGAAGCTTTCTTT. V and J are TRBV18 and TRBJ1-1, with 8 nucleotides matching TRBD1. Per the germline V gene, CDR1 is KGHSH and CDR2 is LQKENI. Germline trimming cut 3 bases from V and 3 bases from J; bases unmatched to any gene: 3. The CDR3 totals 14 residues.

V gene TRBV7-2 combines with J gene TRBJ2-5; D gene uncertain. CDR3 length: 12 amino acids. The V end was cut by 3 bases, the J end by 7 bases, with 9 bases between. Germline V gene sequence: CDR1 SGHTA, CDR2 FQGNSA. The CDR3 loop is CASSFPSGTQYF. DNA for the CDR3: TGTGCCAGCAGCTTCCCCTCCGGGACCCAGTACTTC.

This clone showed up just once. The J gene is TRBJ1-5, the V gene TRBV7-2; TRBD1 is a possible D gene (6 bases). There are 15 residues in the CDR3. V lost 5 bases to trimming and J lost 5 bases, with 16 bases between them. CDR1 SGHTA and CDR2 FQGNSA come from the germline V gene. The CDR3 spells CASSPDSTGYQPQHF. CDR3 DNA sequence: TGTGCCAGCAGCCCAGACTCAACAGGGTATCAGCCCCAGCATTTT.

This clone was recorded once. The V gene is TRBV18, the J gene TRBJ2-7, with 7 bases that match TRBD2. The CDR3 runs 15 residues. The V gene end was trimmed by 1 base and the J gene end by 2 bases; junction bases not matched to a gene: 5. The germline gives CDR1 KGHSH, CDR2 LQKENI. Here the CDR3 DNA reads TGTGCCAGCTCACCACAAGGCGGGGGAACCTACGAGCAGTACTTC. It specifies CASSPQGGGTYEQYF.

V is TRBV6-2 or TRBV6-3 and J is TRBJ1-1; TRBD1 agrees at 8 bases. Losses at the gene ends were 2 bases for V and 1 base for J; bases not matched to a gene: 9. The CDR3 runs to 17 residues. The V gene's germline CDR1 is MNHEY and CDR2 SVGEGT. This CDR3 reads CASSYVSGGAWNTEAFF. In DNA, the CDR3 is TGTGCCAGCAGTTACGTGTCAGGGGGCGCGTGGAACACTGAAGCTTTCTTT.

The CDR3 sequence is CASSLDGGSYEQYF. The CDR3 region has the DNA TGTGCCAGCAGCTTAGACGGCGGGAGCTACGAGCAGTACTTC. The V call is TRBV7-2, the J call TRBJ2-7; 7 bases fit TRBD2. The V and J ends lost 1 base and 3 bases, in that order; junction bases with no gene match: 3. CDR3 length: 14 residues. Looked up from germline, CDR1 is SGHTA and CDR2 is FQGNSA.

The J gene is TRBJ2-3, the V gene TRBV27, with 10 bases aligning to TRBD2. The CDR3 runs to 16 residues. The ends lost 4 bases at V and 2 bases at J; junction bases unmatched: 6. Per the germline V gene, CDR1 is MNHEY and CDR2 is SMNVEV (reference sequence). The CDR3 nucleotides read TGTGCCAGCAGTTCGACTAGCGGGCGAACCACAGATACGCAGTATTTT. Its protein product is CASSSTSGRTTDTQYF.

V is TRBV6-2 or TRBV6-3 and J is TRBJ1-1; D perhaps matches TRBD1 (6 bases). There are 13 residues in the CDR3. CDR1 is MNHEY and CDR2 is SVGEGT in the germline V gene. V gave up 0 bases and J gave up 7 bases, with 9 bases separating them. The CDR3 coding sequence is TGTGCCAGCAGTTACTCACAGGGACTTGAAGCTTTCTTT. It encodes CASSYSQGLEAFF.

This chain joins TRBV4-3 and TRBJ2-4, with 9 nucleotides matching TRBD1. CDR1 is LGHNA and CDR2 is YSLEER in the germline V gene. There are 15 residues in the CDR3. With 4 bases clipped from V and 3 bases from J, the junction kept 4 bases outside the gene matches. The CDR3 sequence is CASSRQGGGKNIQYF. CDR3 DNA: TGCGCCAGCAGCCGACAGGGGGGTGGCAAAAACATTCAGTACTTC.

This rearrangement joins TRBV6-5 to TRBJ1-6; D possibly corresponds to TRBD1 (6 bases). V lost 6 bases and J 9 bases, leaving 18 bases between the germline ends. The CDR3 consists of 15 residues. Germline assignment: CDR1 MNHEY and CDR2 SVGAGI. DNA of the CDR3: TGTGCCAGCAGGGCCGGGACACTTCGTGCTTCACCCCTCCACTTT. The encoded protein is CASRAGTLRASPLHF.

The CDR3 loop reads CASSPTGTVNTEAFF. As DNA, the CDR3 is TGTGCCAGCAGCCCGACCGGGACGGTGAACACTGAAGCTTTCTTT. J is TRBJ1-1 and V is TRBV7-8; D possibly corresponds to TRBD1 (5 bases). CDR3 size: 15 residues. Germline values: CDR1 SGHVS, CDR2 FQNEAQ. V was cut by 5 bases and J by 0 bases, with 13 bases left in between.

The rearrangement uses TRBV30 and TRBJ2-7; 9 nucleotides agree with TRBD2. Germline V gene lookup returns CDR1 GTSNPN and CDR2 SVGIG (reference sequence). The CDR3 has 13 residues. The trim removed 4 bases at V and 4 bases at J, leaving 5 bases unmatched. CDR3 DNA sequence: TGTGCCTGGAAATTAGCGGGAGTTTACGAGCAGTACTTC. This codes for CAWKLAGVYEQYF.

This chain joins TRBV7-9 and TRBJ2-2; a possible D gene is TRBD1 (6 bases). V lost 5 bases to trimming and J lost 4 bases, with 11 bases between them. The germline V gene encodes CDR1 SEHNR and CDR2 FQNEAQ (reference sequence). The CDR3 is 14 amino acids. This chain's CDR3 is CASSHGTITGELFF. In DNA, the CDR3 is TGTGCCAGCAGCCATGGGACAATCACCGGGGAGCTGTTTTTT.

The chain uses TRBV29-1 and TRBJ1-1, with no clear D. V lost 5 bases and J lost 3, with 4 bases in between. This CDR3 has 10 residues. In germline, CDR1 is SQVTM, CDR2 ANQGSEA. DNA of the CDR3: TGCAGCGTTTCGGACACTGAAGCTTTCTTT. This encodes CSVSDTEAFF.

The chain's CDR3 is CASSLGTSGVQETQYF. CDR3 nucleotide sequence: TGTGCCAGCAGCTTGGGGACTAGCGGAGTTCAAGAGACCCAGTACTTC. J is TRBJ2-5 and V is TRBV5-4; 10 nucleotides align to TRBD2. Germline values: CDR1 SGHNT, CDR2 YYREEE (reference sequence). V was clipped by 0 bases and J by 2 bases; unmatched bases: 4. CDR3 size: 16 residues. The whole variable domain, remainder taken from reference TRBV5-4 and TRBJ2-5, is ETGVTQSPTHLIKTRGQQVTLRCSSQSGHNTVSWYQQALGQGPQFIFQYYREEENGRGNFPPRFSGLQFPNYSSELNVNALELDDSALYLCASSLGTSGVQETQYFGPGTRLLVL.

This chain uses TRBV5-3 with TRBJ1-4; D remains unclear. TRBV5-3 is noted as an ORF with a role that remains uncertain. Trimming cost V 4 bases and J 8 bases, with 12 bases left between them. This CDR3 is built from 13 residues. CDR3 sequence (DNA): TGTGCCAGAAGCGTTTGGGCGGGGGAAAAACTGTTTTTT. Amino acids: CARSVWAGEKLFF.

The CDR3 region has the DNA TGTGCCAGCAGCCTGGCGACAGGGATCGATGAGCAGTTCTTC. Translated, it gives CASSLATGIDEQFF. This sequence joins TRBV7-9 and TRBJ2-1, with 7 bases lining up with TRBD1. Germline V gene lookup returns CDR1 SEHNR and CDR2 FQNEAQ (reference sequence). This CDR3 region has 14 residues. The V gene end was trimmed by 5 bases and the J gene end by 8 bases; junction bases not matched to a gene: 9.

A few counts support this clone. The chain couples TRBV6-1 to TRBJ1-5, with D possibly matching TRBD1 (6 bases). The CDR3 length is 13 residues. V was cut by 7 bases and J by 6 bases, with 13 bases left in between. Germline values: CDR1 MNHNS, CDR2 SASEGT. CDR3 nucleotides: TGTGCCAGCACCCTTCCCAGGGGTCAGCCCCAGCATTTT. Translated, it gives CASTLPRGQPQHF.